Listed below are T cell receptor beta chains from one sample, sequenced in a study of shared clonotypes between healthy human individuals. Only in-frame clones appear in the TCRdb table, and some are missing; sequencing was by immunoSEQ multiplex PCR. Altogether 300,000 or so clones are present, about 74% being singletons, with the ten largest covering about 9.3%. The sequenced material came from memory CD4+ T cells sorted from blood. The receptor set was obtained from a man aged 25 to 40 in good health. Each CDR3 is given with its conserved first and last residue. Each record gives: D gene, J gene, V gene, clone size, CDR3 protein, CDR3 DNA. The D gene is left open where the match is weak. A clone size is listed for some rows: how often the clone was seen (once, few, many), or a class if it is expanded.

D gene: TRBD1
J gene: TRBJ2-2
V gene: TRBV5-1
clone size: NA
CDR3 protein: CASSLEGQVDTGELFF
CDR3 DNA: TGCGCCAGCAGCTTGGAGGGACAGGTGGACACCGGGGAGCTGTTTTTT

D gene: NA
J gene: TRBJ2-3
V gene: TRBV5-1
clone size: few
CDR3 protein: CASSPEGTDTQYF
CDR3 DNA: TGCGCCAGCAGCCCGGAGGGCACAGATACGCAGTATTTT

D gene: TRBD2
J gene: TRBJ2-7
V gene: TRBV30
clone size: NA
CDR3 protein: CAWSNPSGSSEQYF
CDR3 DNA: TGTGCCTGGAGCAACCCTAGCGGGAGCAGTGAGCAGTACTTC

D gene: NA
J gene: TRBJ1-5
V gene: TRBV15
clone size: NA
CDR3 protein: CATSRDQQPQHF
CDR3 DNA: TGTGCCACCAGCAGAGATCAACAGCCCCAGCATTTT

D gene: TRBD2
J gene: TRBJ2-1
V gene: TRBV28
clone size: once
CDR3 protein: CASSLWSSGRNEQFF
CDR3 DNA: TGTGCCAGCAGTTTATGGTCCAGCGGGAGGAATGAGCAGTTCTTC

D gene: NA
J gene: TRBJ2-5
V gene: TRBV5-1
clone size: NA
CDR3 protein: CASSPTKPQETQYF
CDR3 DNA: TGCGCCAGCAGCCCCACCAAGCCTCAAGAGACCCAGTACTTC

D gene: TRBD2
J gene: TRBJ2-1
V gene: TRBV29-1
clone size: NA
CDR3 protein: CSVEFGTSGRNEQFF
CDR3 DNA: TGCAGCGTTGAATTCGGGACTAGCGGGAGAAATGAGCAGTTCTTC

D gene: TRBD2
J gene: TRBJ2-1
V gene: TRBV18
clone size: NA
CDR3 protein: CASSQGLAGDLEQFF
CDR3 DNA: TGTGCCAGCTCACAGGGACTAGCGGGAGATCTTGAGCAGTTCTTC

D gene: NA
J gene: TRBJ2-5
V gene: TRBV29-1
clone size: NA
CDR3 protein: CSVVKGEETQYF
CDR3 DNA: TGCAGCGTTGTAAAGGGGGAAGAGACCCAGTACTTC

D gene: NA
J gene: TRBJ1-1
V gene: TRBV5-1
clone size: many
CDR3 protein: CASSEQGSQMNTEAFF
CDR3 DNA: TGCGCCAGCAGCGAACAGGGATCTCAAATGAACACTGAAGCTTTCTTT

D gene: TRBD2
J gene: TRBJ2-5
V gene: TRBV5-1
clone size: few
CDR3 protein: CASSLGRGEETQYF
CDR3 DNA: TGCGCCAGCAGCTTAGGCCGGGGGGAAGAGACCCAGTACTTC

D gene: NA
J gene: TRBJ1-5
V gene: TRBV19
clone size: many
CDR3 protein: CASSGAGRVATQHF
CDR3 DNA: TGTGCCAGTAGTGGTGCGGGCAGGGTCGCGACCCAGCATTTT

D gene: TRBD1
J gene: TRBJ1-1
V gene: TRBV27
clone size: NA
CDR3 protein: CASSFRGRYTEAFF
CDR3 DNA: TGTGCCAGCAGTTTCAGGGGGCGATACACTGAAGCTTTCTTT

D gene: NA
J gene: TRBJ2-3
V gene: TRBV4-1
clone size: few
CDR3 protein: CASSHPGARDTQYF
CDR3 DNA: TGCGCCAGCAGCCACCCGGGGGCCCGGGATACGCAGTATTTT

D gene: NA
J gene: TRBJ2-3
V gene: TRBV2
clone size: once
CDR3 protein: CAATDFDTQYF
CDR3 DNA: TGTGCCGCCACAGATTTCGATACGCAGTATTTT

D gene: TRBD2
J gene: TRBJ2-3
V gene: TRBV6-4
clone size: few
CDR3 protein: CATSLAGGTDTQYF
CDR3 DNA: TGTGCCACCTCACTAGCGGGGGGTACAGATACGCAGTATTTT

D gene: TRBD1
J gene: TRBJ1-2
V gene: TRBV6-6
clone size: NA
CDR3 protein: CASSRGTAEVYGYTF
CDR3 DNA: TGTGCCAGCAGCCGCGGGACAGCAGAAGTCTATGGCTACACCTTC

D gene: TRBD2
J gene: TRBJ2-7
V gene: TRBV6-5
clone size: many
CDR3 protein: CASSYSGLAGYYEQYF
CDR3 DNA: TGTGCCAGCAGTTACTCGGGACTAGCGGGATACTACGAGCAGTACTTC

D gene: TRBD2
J gene: TRBJ2-7
V gene: TRBV5-5
clone size: NA
CDR3 protein: CASTQLGGPKGRDEQYF
CDR3 DNA: TGTGCCAGCACCCAGCTGGGGGGACCTAAAGGGAGGGACGAGCAGTACTTC

D gene: NA
J gene: TRBJ1-1
V gene: TRBV19
clone size: NA
CDR3 protein: CASGSFMNTEAFF
CDR3 DNA: TGTGCCAGTGGTTCCTTTATGAACACTGAAGCTTTCTTT

D gene: TRBD2
J gene: TRBJ2-1
V gene: TRBV5-4
clone size: NA
CDR3 protein: CASPGLAALGIDEQFF
CDR3 DNA: TGTGCCAGCCCTGGACTAGCGGCCTTAGGGATCGATGAGCAGTTCTTC

D gene: TRBD1
J gene: TRBJ2-1
V gene: TRBV29-1
clone size: NA
CDR3 protein: CSVSGTVTYNEQFF
CDR3 DNA: TGCAGCGTGTCCGGGACAGTAACTTACAATGAGCAGTTCTTC

D gene: NA
J gene: TRBJ2-7
V gene: TRBV6-1
clone size: once
CDR3 protein: CASSILYEQYF
CDR3 DNA: TGTGCCAGCAGTATCCTCTACGAGCAGTACTTC

D gene: TRBD1
J gene: TRBJ1-5
V gene: TRBV5-1
clone size: few
CDR3 protein: CASSLRPGTVNSNQPQHF
CDR3 DNA: TGCGCCAGCAGCTTGCGCCCCGGGACAGTTAATAGCAATCAGCCCCAGCATTTT

D gene: TRBD1
J gene: TRBJ2-7
V gene: TRBV28
clone size: NA
CDR3 protein: CASSFEDRGHEQYF
CDR3 DNA: TGTGCCAGCAGTTTCGAGGACAGGGGACACGAGCAGTACTTC

D gene: NA
J gene: TRBJ2-7
V gene: TRBV7-8
clone size: NA
CDR3 protein: CASSLGGDENAYEQYF
CDR3 DNA: TGTGCCAGCAGCTTAGGGGGCGATGAAAATGCCTACGAGCAGTACTTC

D gene: TRBD1
J gene: TRBJ1-1
V gene: TRBV27
clone size: NA
CDR3 protein: CASSSTPTGVVVTEAFF
CDR3 DNA: TGTGCCAGCAGTTCTACCCCAACAGGGGTAGTAGTGACTGAAGCTTTCTTT

D gene: TRBD1
J gene: TRBJ2-1
V gene: TRBV7-6
clone size: NA
CDR3 protein: CASSLATGVSYNEQFF
CDR3 DNA: TGTGCCAGCAGCTTGGCGACAGGGGTGTCCTACAATGAGCAGTTCTTC

D gene: TRBD2
J gene: TRBJ2-2
V gene: TRBV7-6
clone size: NA
CDR3 protein: CASSSLGLAGGNTGELFF
CDR3 DNA: TGTGCCAGCAGCTCATTGGGACTAGCGGGAGGGAACACCGGGGAGCTGTTTTTT